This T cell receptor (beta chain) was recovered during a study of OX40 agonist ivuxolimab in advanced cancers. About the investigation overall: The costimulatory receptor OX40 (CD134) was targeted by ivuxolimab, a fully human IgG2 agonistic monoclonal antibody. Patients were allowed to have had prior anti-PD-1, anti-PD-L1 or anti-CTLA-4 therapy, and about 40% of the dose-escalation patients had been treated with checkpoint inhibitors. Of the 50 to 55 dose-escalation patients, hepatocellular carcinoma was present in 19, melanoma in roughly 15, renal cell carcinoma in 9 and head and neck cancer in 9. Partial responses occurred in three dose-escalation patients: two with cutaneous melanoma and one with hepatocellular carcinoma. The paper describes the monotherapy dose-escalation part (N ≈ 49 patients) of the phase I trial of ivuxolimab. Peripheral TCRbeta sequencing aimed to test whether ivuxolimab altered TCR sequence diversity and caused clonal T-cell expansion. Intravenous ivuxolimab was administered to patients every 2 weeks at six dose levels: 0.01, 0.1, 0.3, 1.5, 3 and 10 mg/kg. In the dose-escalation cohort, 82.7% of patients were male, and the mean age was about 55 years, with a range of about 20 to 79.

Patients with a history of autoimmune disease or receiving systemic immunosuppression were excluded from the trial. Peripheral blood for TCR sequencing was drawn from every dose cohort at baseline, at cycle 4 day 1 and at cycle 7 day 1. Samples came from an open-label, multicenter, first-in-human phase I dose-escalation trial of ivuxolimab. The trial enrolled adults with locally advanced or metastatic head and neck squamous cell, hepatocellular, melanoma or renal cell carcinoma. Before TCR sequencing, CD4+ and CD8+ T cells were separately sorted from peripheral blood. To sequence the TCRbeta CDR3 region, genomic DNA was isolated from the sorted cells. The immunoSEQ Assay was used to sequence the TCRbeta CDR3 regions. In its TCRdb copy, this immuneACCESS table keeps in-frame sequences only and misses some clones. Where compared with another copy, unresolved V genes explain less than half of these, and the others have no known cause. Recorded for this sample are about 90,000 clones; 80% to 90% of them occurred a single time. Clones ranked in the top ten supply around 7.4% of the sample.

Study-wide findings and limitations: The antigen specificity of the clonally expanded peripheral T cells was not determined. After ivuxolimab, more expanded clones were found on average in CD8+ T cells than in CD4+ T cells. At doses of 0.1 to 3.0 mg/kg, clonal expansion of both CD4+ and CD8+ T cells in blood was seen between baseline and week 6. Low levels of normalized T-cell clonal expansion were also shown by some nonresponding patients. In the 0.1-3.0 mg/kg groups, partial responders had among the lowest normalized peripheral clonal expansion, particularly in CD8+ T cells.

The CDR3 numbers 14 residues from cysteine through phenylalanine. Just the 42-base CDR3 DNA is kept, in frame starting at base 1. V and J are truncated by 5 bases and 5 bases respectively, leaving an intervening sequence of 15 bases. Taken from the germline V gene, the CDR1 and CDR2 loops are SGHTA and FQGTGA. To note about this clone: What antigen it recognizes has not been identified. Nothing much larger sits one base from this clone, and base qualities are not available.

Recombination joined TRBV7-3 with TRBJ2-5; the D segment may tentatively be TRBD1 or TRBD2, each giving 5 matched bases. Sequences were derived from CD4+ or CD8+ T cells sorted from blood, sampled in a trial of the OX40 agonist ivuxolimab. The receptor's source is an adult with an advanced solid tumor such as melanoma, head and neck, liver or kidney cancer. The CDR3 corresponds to CASSPGTPRETQYF. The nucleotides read TGTGCCAGCAGCCCAGGGACCCCCCGGGAGACCCAGTACTTC.